This T cell receptor beta chain was documented in a study of blood T cell repertoires in COVID-19. Looking at the study overall: Sites in the United States, Italy and Spain provided acute and convalescent COVID-19 samples.

Participants were placed into cohorts based on the clinical history they reported. Before being deemed recovered, Cohort 3 donors had two negative PCRs, clearance, or symptom resolution. The CDR3 consists of 13 residues. Trimming removed 3 bases at V and 8 bases at J, with 8 bases between. TCRdb keeps only in-frame clones here, not all; method: immunoSEQ multiplex PCR. The repertoire includes approximately 470,000 clones, roughly 90% of them detected once, and about 0.65% sits in the top ten. The sample consisted of PBMCs or T cells enriched from blood (not recorded which). The clonotype comes from a woman between 18 and 29 years old who had recovered from COVID-19. The chain recombines TRBV12-3 or TRBV12-4 with TRBJ1-6; D gene unclear. CDR3 amino acids: CASSFRQDSPLHF. In DNA, the CDR3 is TGTGCCAGCAGTTTCCGACAAGATTCACCCCTCCACTTT.